These 6 T cell receptor beta chains originate from one sample sequenced in a study of early T cells in non-severe SARS-CoV-2 infection. In TCRdb, the 5' RACE reads were re-called with MiXCR into one record per CDR3 protein. The table records 99,000 or so distinct CDR3 sequences, roughly 17% of them present only once. The specimen sequenced was whole blood. All receptors derive from an adult who was a healthcare worker with PCR-confirmed SARS-CoV-2 infection or an uninfected control (not recorded which).

This clonotype was observed a handful of times. V and J are TRBV6-2 or TRBV6-3 and TRBJ1-1, with a tentative D call TRBD1 (5 bases). Deletions cut 10 bases from V and 1 base from J, with 13 bases between. Germline V gene sequence: CDR1 MNHEY, CDR2 SVGEGT. This CDR3 contains 13 residues. CDR3: CATALQGNTEAFF. The CDR3 coding sequence is TGTGCCACCGCCCTTCAGGGGAACACTGAAGCTTTCTTT.

In its sample, this clonotype was seen a few times. The gene calls are TRBV19 and TRBJ2-2; no definite D call. Per the germline V gene, CDR1 is LNHDA and CDR2 is SQIVND (reference sequence). V was clipped by 1 base and J by 6 bases, with 9 bases between them. The CDR3 is made up of 14 amino acids. CDR3 DNA sequence: TGTGCCAGTAGTATAGCCCCCAGGTCCGGGGAGCTGTTTTTT. This encodes CASSIAPRSGELFF.

The J gene is TRBJ2-7, the V gene TRBV10-3; D is uncertain. CDR3 length: 13 residues. Trimming stripped 10 bases from V and 2 bases from J, with 15 bases between. Per germline, CDR1 ENHRY and CDR2 SYGVKD. The CDR3 sequence: CATNGMSPYEQYF. CDR3 DNA: TGTGCCACCAATGGAATGTCCCCCTACGAGCAGTACTTC.

The J gene is TRBJ2-3, the V gene TRBV19; maybe TRBD1 (7 bases). Germline values: CDR1 LNHDA, CDR2 SQIVND (reference sequence). This CDR3 is 15 amino acids long. Deletions cut 8 bases from V and 2 bases from J, with 17 bases between. CDR3 sequence reads: CASAAGTAFTDTQYF. The CDR3 nucleotides are TGTGCCAGTGCCGCGGGGACAGCCTTCACAGATACGCAGTATTTT.

The chain has TRBV18 and TRBJ2-3, with 7 bases fitting TRBD1. CDR1 KGHSH and CDR2 LQKENI come from the germline V gene. Trimming took 1 base from V and 2 from J; bases not matched to a gene: 3. CDR3 size: 15 residues. CDR3 region: CASSPRGQITDTQYF. The DNA for the CDR3 is TGTGCCAGCTCACCACGGGGACAGATCACAGATACGCAGTATTTT.

This clonotype was counted only a few times. The V and J genes are TRBV12-3 or TRBV12-4 and TRBJ1-2; D is unclear. The CDR3 contains 11 residues. V was pared by 3 bases and J by 7 bases, with 6 bases between. CDR3 loop: CASSLGFGYTF. In DNA form, the CDR3 reads TGTGCCAGCAGTTTGGGGTTTGGCTACACCTTC.